Listed below are T cell receptor beta chains from one sample, sequenced in a study of spatial heterogeneity in lung cancer. TCRdb used MiXCR to reprocess the 5' RACE reads, holding one entry per CDR3 protein. The sample shows some 120,000 distinct CDR3 sequences, 10% to 15% of them seen only once. This sample comprised PBMCs, obtained at follow-up. The origin of the receptors is a male donor with early-stage non-small cell lung cancer. CDR3s include the opening cysteine and the closing phenylalanine or tryptophan. D genes are given only for firm matches. Part of the rows lack a size; the others show once, few, many or a class for expanded clones.

>TRBJ1-2|TRBV5-6|.|many
CASSFGYGYTF
TGTGCCAGCAGCTTTGGCTATGGCTACACCTTC
>TRBJ2-4|TRBV28|TRBD1|many
CASSAQGLAKNIQYF
TGTGCCAGCAGTGCACAGGGGCTAGCCAAAAACATTCAGTACTTC
>TRBJ1-2|TRBV28|TRBD1|few
CASSLSAGGHGYTF
TGTGCCAGCAGTTTATCGGCAGGGGGCCATGGCTACACCTTC
>TRBJ1-1|TRBV4-3|.|many
CASSQELIPNTEAFF
TGCGCCAGCAGCCAAGAATTAATTCCGAACACTGAAGCTTTCTTT
>TRBJ1-2|TRBV27|.|many
CATMERGGNYGYTF
TGTGCCACCATGGAAAGGGGGGGTAATTATGGCTACACCTTC
>TRBJ1-6|TRBV9|.|many
CASSVAVSSYNSPLHF
TGTGCCAGCAGCGTAGCGGTGAGCTCCTATAATTCACCCCTCCACTTT
>TRBJ2-3|TRBV12-3/TRBV12-4|TRBD1|.
CASRPTGNRCTDTQYF
TGTGCCAGCAGACCGACAGGGAATCGTTGCACAGATACGCAGTATTTT
>TRBJ2-3|TRBV20-1|.|.
CSARGGSGTDTQYF
TGCAGTGCTAGAGGGGGGTCCGGTACAGATACGCAGTATTTT
>TRBJ2-3|TRBV5-4|TRBD1|.
CASSSTGGSDTQYF
TGTGCCAGCAGCTCGACAGGGGGCTCGGATACGCAGTATTTT
>TRBJ1-5|TRBV20-1|TRBD1|.
CSARETGEPQHF
TGCAGTGCTAGAGAAACAGGGGAGCCCCAGCATTTT
>TRBJ1-2|TRBV6-5|.|many
CANPTGPGANYGYTF
TGTGCCAACCCGACAGGACCGGGGGCTAACTATGGCTACACCTTC
>TRBJ2-3|TRBV6-2/TRBV6-3|TRBD1|.
CASTTPGQGSNTDTQYF
TGTGCCAGCACAACGCCGGGACAGGGATCGAACACAGATACGCAGTATTTT
>TRBJ2-3|TRBV5-1|.|.
CASSLLGESTDTQYF
TGCGCCAGCAGCTTGTTGGGAGAAAGCACAGATACGCAGTATTTT
>TRBJ1-1|TRBV28|.|few
CASSVRVKTEAFF
TGTGCCAGCAGTGTACGCGTCAAGACTGAAGCTTTCTTT
>TRBJ2-7|TRBV7-9|TRBD1|.
CASSSKRWRDRGYEQYF
TGTGCCAGCAGCTCCAAACGGTGGCGGGACAGGGGATACGAGCAGTACTTC
>TRBJ1-4|TRBV11-1|.|many
CASSMSQKEKLFF
TGTGCCAGCAGCATGAGCCAGAAGGAAAAACTGTTTTTT
>TRBJ1-5|TRBV27|.|.
CASSFPPLGSGQPQHF
TGTGCCAGCAGTTTCCCCCCGTTGGGGTCTGGTCAGCCCCAGCATTTT
>TRBJ2-5|TRBV9|.|.
CASSEGRDEETQYF
TGTGCCAGCAGCGAGGGCAGGGACGAAGAGACCCAGTACTTC
>TRBJ1-6|TRBV28|.|.
CASREQSSYNSPLHF
TGTGCCAGCAGGGAACAGAGCTCCTATAATTCACCCCTCCACTTT
>TRBJ1-1|TRBV10-1|.|many
CASSETLNTEAFF
TGCGCCAGCAGTGAGACCCTGAACACTGAAGCTTTCTTT
>TRBJ2-7|TRBV4-3|.|few
CASSPQPGRYSSYEQYF
TGCGCCAGCAGCCCGCAACCAGGGCGGTATTCTAGTTACGAGCAGTACTTC
>TRBJ2-3|TRBV15|.|many
CATRAGFETQYF
TGTGCCACCAGAGCTGGCTTCGAGACGCAGTATTTT
>TRBJ2-7|TRBV7-6|TRBD2|many
CASSLVSGGVYEQYF
TGTGCCAGCAGCTTAGTCAGCGGGGGGGTCTACGAGCAGTACTTC
>TRBJ1-1|TRBV29-1|.|many
CTPSTGALTEAFF
TGCACCCCTTCGACGGGGGCATTAACTGAAGCTTTCTTT
>TRBJ1-3|TRBV5-5|.|.
CASSNSALSGNTIYF
TGTGCCAGCAGCAACTCAGCCCTCTCTGGAAACACCATATATTTT
>TRBJ1-2|TRBV9|TRBD1|.
CASSVSPSAGTGTGYTF
TGTGCCAGCAGCGTATCCCCGTCCGCCGGGACAGGGACTGGCTACACCTTC
>TRBJ2-3|TRBV30|.|few
CAWSSGGSTDTQYF
TGTGCCTGGAGTTCCGGGGGAAGCACAGATACGCAGTATTTT
>TRBJ2-5|TRBV29-1|.|many
CSVAEGTQYF
TGCAGCGTTGCGGAAGGGACCCAGTACTTC
>TRBJ2-1|TRBV7-3|.|many
CASSSTDNEQFF
TGTGCCAGCAGCTCAACAGACAATGAGCAGTTCTTC
>TRBJ1-3|TRBV7-2|TRBD1|many
CASSPTRPGQGRNTIYF
TGTGCCAGCAGCCCGACCCGCCCGGGACAGGGGAGAAACACCATATATTTT
>TRBJ2-2|TRBV11-3|.|many
CASSLKRQLNTGELFF
TGTGCCAGCAGCTTAAAGCGACAGCTTAACACCGGGGAGCTGTTTTTT
>TRBJ1-4|TRBV5-5|.|few
CASSSQGVNEKLFF
TGTGCCAGCAGCTCGCAGGGAGTTAATGAAAAACTGTTTTTT
>TRBJ2-7|TRBV7-9|.|many
CASSLAQGRANEQYF
TGTGCCAGCAGCTTAGCGCAGGGCAGGGCGAACGAGCAGTACTTC
>TRBJ2-2|TRBV20-1|.|few
CSAPTGTGELFF
TGCAGTGCCCCAACGGGGACCGGGGAGCTGTTTTTT
>TRBJ2-5|TRBV5-1|.|few
CASKAEQETQYF
TGCGCCAGCAAGGCAGAGCAAGAGACCCAGTACTTC
>TRBJ1-1|TRBV20-1|TRBD1|many
CSARTGLYTEAFF
TGCAGTGCTCGGACAGGGTTATACACTGAAGCTTTCTTT
>TRBJ1-1|TRBV29-1|.|many
CSVGEGFGTEAFF
TGCAGCGTGGGGGAGGGATTCGGCACTGAAGCTTTCTTT
>TRBJ2-5|TRBV9|.|many
CASSVDPSVETQYF
TGTGCCAGCAGCGTAGACCCTAGCGTTGAGACCCAGTACTTC
>TRBJ2-5|TRBV4-1|.|many
CASSQTRRGSLETQYF
TGCGCCAGCAGTCAAACCCGCCGGGGGTCCTTAGAGACCCAGTACTTC
>TRBJ2-5|TRBV5-1|TRBD1|.
CASRTGTGEETQYF
TGCGCCAGCAGGACCGGGACAGGGGAAGAGACCCAGTACTTC
>TRBJ2-7|TRBV25-1|TRBD2|.
CASSDPTSGVLSEQYF
TGTGCCAGCAGTGATCCGACTAGCGGGGTTCTCTCCGAGCAGTACTTC
>TRBJ2-3|TRBV9|.|few
CASSVGSFYVGDTQYF
TGTGCCAGCAGCGTAGGGAGTTTTTACGTGGGAGATACGCAGTATTTT